One and the same sample provided the 27 T cell receptor beta chains below, sequenced in a study of CD4+ T cells in melanoma. TCRdb's copy holds only in-frame clones and misses some; the assay was immunoSEQ multiplex PCR. This repertoire shows tens of thousands of clones, about 70% found once; its top ten account for under 5.5%. Specimen: tumor tissue. The receptors originated from a human donor with melanoma.

The gene calls are TRBV5-4 and TRBJ2-5; D is perhaps TRBD1 or TRBD2 (5 bases each). The V gene lost 1 base and the J gene lost 1 base, with 11 bases spanning the gap. CDR3 length: 15 amino acids. CDR1 is SGHNT and CDR2 is YYREEE in the germline V gene (reference sequence). As DNA, the CDR3 is TGTGCCAGCAGCTTGCCGTTGGGGACCCAAGAGACCCAGTACTTC. It codes for CASSLPLGTQETQYF.

This clone was seen once. The chain links TRBV19 to TRBJ2-6; 8 bases are shared with TRBD1. Germline V gives CDR1 LNHDA, CDR2 SQIVND (reference sequence). V was clipped by 4 bases and J by 0 bases; unmatched bases: 11. This CDR3 contains 19 residues. The CDR3 reads CASSTQPGQVTSGANVLTF. The CDR3 DNA follows: TGTGCCAGTAGTACCCAACCGGGACAGGTGACCTCTGGGGCCAACGTCCTGACTTTC. The full variable domain, rest sourced from reference TRBV19 and TRBJ2-6, is DGGITQSPKYLFRKEGQNVTLSCEQNLNHDAMYWYRQDPGQGLRLIYYSQIVNDFQKGDIAEGYSVSREKKESFPLTVTSAQKNPTAFYLCASSTQPGQVTSGANVLTFGAGSRLTVL.

The chain has TRBV29-1 and TRBJ1-2; a weak D match, TRBD1 (5 bases). CDR1 SQVTM and CDR2 ANQGSEA come from the germline V gene. The germline V and J ends were trimmed by 7 bases and 6 bases, with 12 bases remaining between them. The CDR3 is 11 amino acids. The CDR3: CSAELGDGYTF. Here the CDR3 DNA reads TGCAGCGCCGAATTAGGGGATGGCTACACCTTC.

The chain has TRBV6-1 and TRBJ2-6; no clear D gene. This CDR3 has 15 residues. With 2 bases removed from V and 4 bases from J, the gap between germline ends came to 9 bases. Germline V gene data show CDR1 as MNHNS and CDR2 as SASEGT. In DNA form, the CDR3 reads TGTGCCAGCAGTGAACGGCCGTCCGGGGCCAACGTCCTGACTTTC. This gives the protein CASSERPSGANVLTF.

V and J are TRBV7-9 and TRBJ2-3; D remains unclear. V was clipped by 5 bases and J by 4 bases, with 10 bases between them. This CDR3 is 13 amino acids long. CDR1 is SEHNR and CDR2 is FQNEAQ in the germline V gene (reference sequence). This chain's CDR3 is CASSPTWPDTQYF. CDR3 in DNA: TGTGCCAGCAGCCCAACATGGCCAGATACGCAGTATTTT.

This clone was recorded a few times. The chain employs TRBV5-1 and TRBJ1-1; D might be TRBD1 (5 bases). CDR1 and CDR2 from the germline V gene are SGHRS and YFSETQ. V lost 2 bases and J 4 bases, leaving 15 bases between the germline ends. The CDR3 has 15 amino acids. In DNA form, the CDR3 reads TGCGCCAGCAGCTTCACCGAGGGGCGACGCACTGAAGCTTTCTTT. Translating it yields CASSFTEGRRTEAFF.

This chain links TRBV7-9 with TRBJ2-2, with TRBD1 matching 7 bases. This CDR3 comprises 16 residues. The germline V gene encodes CDR1 SEHNR and CDR2 FQNEAQ (reference sequence). J gave up 4 bases and V 5 bases, and 10 bases lay outside the gene matches. The CDR3 reads CASSLGTGVRTGELFF. For the CDR3, the DNA is TGTGCCAGCAGCCTCGGCACAGGGGTTCGCACCGGGGAGCTGTTTTTT.

This chain joins TRBV30 and TRBJ2-5; the D gene is possibly TRBD1 (6 bases). The V gene lost 3 bases and the J gene lost 5 bases, with 13 bases spanning the gap. The length of the CDR3 is 13 residues. Germline V gives CDR1 GTSNPN, CDR2 SVGIG (reference sequence). The CDR3 DNA reads TGTGCCTGGAGAACCCCAGGGGTGGAGACCCAGTACTTC. Translation gives CAWRTPGVETQYF.

V usage is TRBV7-9 and J usage is TRBJ1-1; D gene uncertain. Germline loops: CDR1 SEHNR, CDR2 FQNEAQ (reference sequence). Trimming removed 5 bases from V and 0 bases from J, with 10 bases in between. The CDR3 covers 14 residues. The chain's CDR3 is CASSERAMNTEAFF. DNA for the CDR3: TGTGCCAGCAGCGAAAGGGCCATGAACACTGAAGCTTTCTTT.

The table lists this clone with a count of one. CDR3 protein: CSVEDRTSGRTDTQYF. CDR3 sequence (DNA): TGCAGCGTTGAAGACAGGACTAGTGGTCGCACAGATACGCAGTATTTT. The chain carries TRBV29-1 and TRBJ2-3; TRBD2 matches 7 bases. V shed 0 bases and J 1 base; nucleotides not matched to a gene: 7. Germline CDR1 SQVTM, CDR2 ANQGSEA. The CDR3 sequence is 16 residues long.

This rearrangement joins TRBV4-3 to TRBJ2-5, with 10 bases identical to TRBD2. Matching the DNA end better, TRBJ2-7 makes the J call doubtful. The CDR3 has 15 residues. CDR1 LGHNA and CDR2 YSLEER come from the germline V gene. The CDR3 protein is CASSRAGTSAAEQYF. The CDR3 region has the DNA TGCGCCAGCAGCCGAGCCGGGACTAGCGCGGCCGAGCAGTACTTC.

The V and J genes are TRBV5-4 and TRBJ1-2; 7 nucleotides agree with TRBD1. The CDR3 has 15 residues. The V and J ends lost 4 bases and 2 bases, in that order; junction bases with no gene match: 8. Germline V gene sequence: CDR1 SGHNT, CDR2 YYREEE (reference sequence). The CDR3 nucleotides are TGTGCCAGCAGCGCAGGGACAGCTACGAACTATGGCTACACCTTC. Protein: CASSAGTATNYGYTF.

V is TRBV7-9 and J is TRBJ2-1; no reliable D call. Trimming took 2 bases from V and 8 from J, leaving 4 bases between them. The CDR3 spans 11 residues. Germline V gives CDR1 SEHNR, CDR2 FQNEAQ (reference sequence). The CDR3 sequence is CASSLKDEQFF. The CDR3 DNA sequence: TGTGCCAGCAGCTTAAAGGATGAGCAGTTCTTC.

This clone showed up just once. The rearrangement joins TRBV7-2 to TRBJ1-3, with a tentative D call TRBD1 (5 bases). The CDR3 runs to 17 residues. The germline gives CDR1 SGHTA, CDR2 FQGNSA. The V and J ends lost 1 base and 0 bases respectively, with 13 bases between them. This chain's CDR3 is CASSLVEGSRSGNTIYF. CDR3 coding DNA: TGTGCCAGCAGCTTAGTAGAGGGGTCCCGCTCTGGAAACACCATATATTTT.

This chain uses TRBV21-1 with TRBJ2-5. TRBV21-1 constitutes a pseudogene. The CDR3 has 16 residues. Here the CDR3 reads CASSKGGRPFQETQYF. The CDR3 DNA follows: TGTGCCAGCAGCAAAGGGGGACGGCCTTTCCAAGAGACCCAGTACTTC.

This clone came up a few times. The chain is built from TRBV29-1 and TRBJ2-5; 7 nucleotides agree with TRBD2. V dropped 4 bases and J dropped 4; count of bases not matched to a gene: 9. Germline V gene sequence: CDR1 SQVTM, CDR2 ANQGSEA. The CDR3 contains 14 residues. CDR3 loop: CSVVRRGKIETQYF. The CDR3 coding sequence is TGCAGCGTTGTTAGGCGGGGGAAAATAGAGACCCAGTACTTC.

The gene calls are TRBV5-6 and TRBJ1-6; possible D gene TRBD1, 5 bases. This CDR3 comprises 14 residues. The germline gives CDR1 SGHDT, CDR2 YYEEEE. V lost 2 bases, J lost 14 bases, and 17 bases lay in between. Here the CDR3 reads CASSFEDRKGTLHF. DNA for the CDR3: TGTGCCAGCAGCTTTGAGGACCGAAAGGGGACCCTCCACTTT.

The sample holds a few counts of this clone. This sequence joins TRBV6-1 and TRBJ1-2, with D maybe TRBD1 (5 bases). V was pared by 5 bases and J by 7 bases, with 14 bases between. The CDR3 consists of 13 residues. The germline CDR1 and CDR2 sequences are MNHNS and SASEGT. CDR3 DNA sequence: TGTGCCAGCAGTCTAACAGGAAACGGTGGCTACACCTTC. It is translated as CASSLTGNGGYTF.

The rearrangement joins TRBV5-4 to TRBJ2-5; D may be TRBD1 (6 bases). The V and J ends lost 0 bases and 6 bases respectively, with 18 bases between them. Germline-derived CDR1 and CDR2 are SGHNT and YYREEE (reference sequence). This CDR3 is 16 amino acids long. The CDR3: CASSLARSQGRQTQYF. Written as DNA, the CDR3 is TGTGCCAGCAGCTTGGCCCGGTCCCAGGGGAGACAGACCCAGTACTTC.

The chain joins TRBV29-1 to TRBJ1-1; D is undetermined. The germline V and J ends were trimmed by 7 bases and 1 base, with 16 bases remaining between them. The CDR3 spans 14 residues. In germline, CDR1 is SQVTM, CDR2 ANQGSEA. The CDR3 bases are TGCAGCGCTTCAGTTCACGAGGCGAACACTGAAGCTTTCTTT. This gives the protein CSASVHEANTEAFF.

This clone was detected a few times. J is TRBJ1-1 and V is TRBV5-1; the D is unclear. The germline gives CDR1 SGHRS, CDR2 YFSETQ. The CDR3 spans 12 residues. V was clipped by 5 bases and J by 1 base, with 6 bases between them. Here the CDR3 reads CASSFTNTEAFF. In DNA form, the CDR3 reads TGCGCCAGCAGTTTCACGAACACTGAAGCTTTCTTT.

The chain couples TRBV14 to TRBJ2-7; D is possibly TRBD2 (6 bases). The germline V gene encodes CDR1 SGHDN and CDR2 FVKESK. Trimming removed 1 base at V and 5 bases at J, with 18 bases between. This CDR3 has 16 amino acids. This CDR3 reads CASSQGAGRSGNEQYF. CDR3 bases: TGTGCCAGCAGCCAAGGGGCGGGGCGCAGCGGCAACGAGCAGTACTTC.

This clone was seen only a few times. The rearrangement joins TRBV27 to TRBJ1-6; D gene uncertain. The CDR3 is made up of 15 amino acids. CDR1 is MNHEY, CDR2 SMNVEV, per germline (reference sequence). V was trimmed by 7 bases and J by 0 bases, leaving 10 bases between them. The CDR3 region has the DNA TGTGCCAGCAAGCACGCGAGCTCCTATAATTCACCCCTCCACTTT. This encodes CASKHASSYNSPLHF.

This chain uses TRBV29-1 with TRBJ1-1; 8 bases fit TRBD1. Germline values: CDR1 SQVTM, CDR2 ANQGSEA. The CDR3 contains 16 residues. V shed 3 bases and J 1 base; nucleotides not matched to a gene: 10. This CDR3 reads CSVEYPDRAQNTEAFF. CDR3 coding DNA: TGCAGCGTTGAGTACCCGGACAGGGCGCAGAACACTGAAGCTTTCTTT.

The chain combines TRBV11-3 with TRBJ2-2, with TRBD1 as a possible D gene (6 bases). V lost 3 bases, J lost 3 bases, and 11 bases lay in between. CDR1 and CDR2 from the germline V gene are SGHNT and YENEEA. The CDR3 has 15 residues. The CDR3 nucleotides are TGTGCCAGCAGCTTTCGGACAGCCGACACCGGGGAGCTGTTTTTT. This sequence encodes CASSFRTADTGELFF.

V is TRBV14 and J is TRBJ1-2, with D tentatively TRBD1 (6 bases). Germline V lookup: CDR1 SGHDN, CDR2 FVKESK. V shed 0 bases and J shed 8 bases, with 16 bases lying between them. The CDR3 runs 15 residues. The CDR3 spells CASSQDYGGAVGYTF. The CDR3, as DNA: TGTGCCAGCAGCCAAGATTATGGGGGGGCGGTCGGCTACACCTTC.

This clone was observed at least ten times. V is TRBV5-8 and J is TRBJ1-1; D is undetermined. From germline, CDR1 is SGHTS and CDR2 YDEGEE. This CDR3 comprises 14 residues. V lost 1 base and J lost 5, with 12 bases in between. The CDR3 DNA is TGTGCCAGCAGCTTGTGGCCAGATGGGACTGAAGCTTTCTTT. It specifies CASSLWPDGTEAFF.